These 29 T cell receptor beta chains were sequenced from one sample in a study of blood T cell repertoires in COVID-19. Clones were read by immunoSEQ multiplex PCR, and TCRdb kept only the in-frame ones, dropping some. The table shows about 25,000 clones, with roughly 91% occurring only once. Sequencing was performed on peripheral blood. These receptors were taken from a man aged 65-85 years with active COVID-19.

The chain has TRBV5-8 and TRBJ2-3; 9 bases line up with TRBD1. Per the germline V gene, CDR1 is SGHTS and CDR2 is YDEGEE. J gave up 3 bases and V 2 bases, and 1 base lay outside the gene matches. The CDR3 consists of 14 residues. The DNA of the CDR3 is TGTGCCAGCAGCTTACAGGGGGCTACAGATACGCAGTATTTT. Its translation: CASSLQGATDTQYF.

The genes are TRBV4-1 and TRBJ2-1; D is perhaps TRBD1 (5 bases). This CDR3 has 16 residues. The germline V gene has CDR1 MGHRA and CDR2 YSYEKL. The V end was cut by 4 bases, the J end by 4 bases, with 17 bases between. For the CDR3, the DNA is TGCGCCAGCAGCCTAGTGACAGTCGGTCCATACAATGAGCAGTTCTTC. It is translated as CASSLVTVGPYNEQFF.

The V call is TRBV9, the J call TRBJ2-5; 8 positions match TRBD1. Germline assignment: CDR1 SGDLS and CDR2 YYNGEE. The ends lost 4 bases at V and 5 bases at J; junction bases unmatched: 7. CDR3 size: 14 residues. The CDR3 sequence: CASSTSGQEETQYF. The CDR3 DNA follows: TGTGCCAGCAGCACCTCGGGACAGGAGGAGACCCAGTACTTC.

This sequence joins TRBV2 and TRBJ2-5; D may be TRBD2 (5 bases). The germline V and J ends were trimmed by 5 bases and 5 bases, with 15 bases remaining between them. Germline V lookup: CDR1 SNHLY, CDR2 FYNNEI. This CDR3 region has 14 residues. The CDR3 here is CASSIGSDLETQYF. The CDR3 nucleotides are TGTGCCAGCAGTATTGGGAGCGATTTGGAGACCCAGTACTTC.

The gene calls are TRBV2 and TRBJ1-2; D remains ambiguous. Germline V CDR1 and CDR2: SNHLY, FYNNEI. V lost 5 bases to trimming and J lost 3 bases, with 10 bases between them. The length of the CDR3 is 13 residues. DNA of the CDR3: TGTGCCAGCAGTAACAGCAGTTACTATGGCTACACCTTC. Translated: CASSNSSYYGYTF.

The chain carries TRBV4-1 and TRBJ2-7, with 7 bases aligning to TRBD2. Losses at the gene ends were 4 bases for V and 2 bases for J; bases not matched to a gene: 8. Germline V gene data show CDR1 as MGHRA and CDR2 as YSYEKL. The CDR3 loop spans 15 amino acids. The CDR3 here is CASSLLYGTTYEQYF. CDR3 nucleotide sequence: TGCGCCAGCAGCCTTCTCTACGGGACTACCTACGAGCAGTACTTC.

V usage is TRBV19 and J usage is TRBJ2-7, with 10 bases aligning to TRBD1. The CDR3 is 14 amino acids. The germline gives CDR1 LNHDA, CDR2 SQIVND (reference sequence). V gave up 7 bases and J gave up 6 bases; unmatched junction bases: 9. The CDR3 loop reads CASMPGQGPLEQYF. As DNA, the CDR3 is TGTGCCAGTATGCCGGGACAGGGGCCCCTCGAGCAGTACTTC.

This clone was seen once. The rearrangement joins TRBV4-1 to TRBJ1-2; 9 bases match TRBD1. Germline trimming cut 7 bases from V and 2 bases from J; bases unmatched to any gene: 11. The CDR3 runs to 16 residues. Germline CDR1 reads MGHRA; CDR2 reads YSYEKL. The CDR3 sequence is CASTKGPGTGNYGYTF. CDR3 in DNA: TGCGCCAGCACCAAGGGACCCGGGACAGGGAACTATGGCTACACCTTC.

The CDR3 is CASSLPSDRAGNTIYF. The CDR3 DNA reads as TGTGCCAGCAGCTTGCCCTCGGACAGGGCTGGAAACACCATATATTTT. V usage is TRBV5-4 and J usage is TRBJ1-3; 8 nucleotides agree with TRBD1. The germline gives CDR1 SGHNT, CDR2 YYREEE (reference sequence). This CDR3 is 16 amino acids long. The ends lost 1 base at V and 2 bases at J; junction bases unmatched: 5.

The CDR3 here is CASSIRREETQYF. The CDR3 DNA sequence: TGTGCCAGTAGTATTCGGCGGGAAGAGACCCAGTACTTC. The chain couples TRBV19 to TRBJ2-5, with D tentatively TRBD2 (5 bases). Trimming took 3 bases from V and 3 from J, leaving 8 bases between them. The germline CDR1 and CDR2 sequences are LNHDA and SQIVND (reference sequence). The CDR3 consists of 13 residues.

This clone showed up just a few times. CDR3 nucleotide sequence: TGCGCCAGCAGCTCCCGACTAGCGGGGGGCCGGAACACAGATACGCAGTATTTT. Amino acids: CASSSRLAGGRNTDTQYF. This chain links TRBV5-1 with TRBJ2-3, with 13 positions matching TRBD2. Germline CDR1 reads SGHRS; CDR2 reads YFSETQ. The CDR3 is made up of 18 amino acids. V gave up 3 bases and J gave up 2 bases; unmatched junction bases: 9.

The V call is TRBV13, the J call TRBJ2-3; possibly TRBD2 for D (6 bases). In germline, CDR1 is PRHDT, CDR2 FYEKMQ (reference sequence). CDR3 length equals 18 residues. The germline V and J ends were trimmed by 5 bases and 7 bases, with 28 bases remaining between them. The chain's CDR3 is CASSLPSTLATVPNTQYF. CDR3 bases: TGTGCCAGCAGCCTACCGTCCACCCTAGCGACGGTCCCAAATACGCAGTATTTT.

The chain is built from TRBV4-2 and TRBJ1-1; tentative D call: TRBD1 (6 bases). The ends were cut back, 3 bases at V and 1 base at J, with 15 bases in the middle. There are 16 residues in the CDR3. In germline, CDR1 is LGHNA, CDR2 YNFKEQ. CDR3 region: CASSQGSGGANTEAFF. As DNA, the CDR3 is TGTGCCAGCAGCCAGGGGAGCGGGGGGGCGAACACTGAAGCTTTCTTT.

V and J are TRBV6-2 or TRBV6-3 and TRBJ2-7; tentative D call: TRBD1 (6 bases). V was shortened by 0 bases and J by 2 bases, with 20 bases between the two germline ends. The CDR3 length is 18 residues. Germline V gene lookup returns CDR1 MNHEY and CDR2 SVGEGT. The CDR3 is CASSYSTLRDPGAYEQYF. CDR3 nucleotides: TGTGCCAGCAGTTACTCGACCCTTAGGGACCCAGGGGCCTACGAGCAGTACTTC.

This chain connects TRBV6-2 or TRBV6-3 to TRBJ2-7, with D possibly being TRBD1 (7 bases). Germline lookup yields CDR1 MNHEY and CDR2 SVGEGT. The V and J ends lost 6 bases and 5 bases respectively, with 17 bases between them. The CDR3 loop spans 14 amino acids. In nucleotides, the CDR3 is TGTGCCAGCAGCCAGAACCAGGGGGGCGACGAGCAGTACTTC. Protein: CASSQNQGGDEQYF.

The chain joins TRBV18 to TRBJ1-1; no reliable D call. The germline V gene has CDR1 KGHSH and CDR2 LQKENI. The V end lost 5 bases, the J end lost 4 bases, and 11 bases lay between the germline ends. The CDR3 sequence is 13 residues long. The CDR3 here is CASSGPRGTEAFF. CDR3 DNA: TGTGCCAGCTCAGGCCCACGAGGCACTGAAGCTTTCTTT.

As regards this clone: Sequence at one end of the junction differs from germline and may be a read error. This chain links TRBV14 with TRBJ2-7; 7 bases match TRBD1. There are 12 residues in the CDR3. In germline, CDR1 is SGHDN, CDR2 FVKESK. CDR3: CASSQGWGTENF. DNA for the CDR3: TGTGCCAGCAGCCAAGGCTGGGGGACAGAGAACTTC.

The sample holds a few counts of this clone. This rearrangement joins TRBV19 to TRBJ2-5, with TRBD2 identical over 8 bases. J lost 2 bases, V lost 1 base, and 3 bases had no gene match. This CDR3 has 15 residues. Germline assignment: CDR1 LNHDA and CDR2 SQIVND (reference sequence). This CDR3 reads CASSIGAGGQETQYF. The CDR3 nucleotides are TGTGCCAGTAGTATAGGTGCGGGGGGACAAGAGACCCAGTACTTC.

The V call is TRBV7-2, the J call TRBJ2-3; TRBD2 agrees at 11 bases. Losses at the gene ends were 8 bases for V and 5 bases for J; bases not matched to a gene: 9. Germline-derived CDR1 and CDR2 are SGHTA and FQGNSA. The CDR3 has 15 amino acids. CDR3 sequence: CASSLAGGGRDTQYF. CDR3 bases: TGTGCCAGCTCCCTAGCGGGGGGTGGCAGAGATACGCAGTATTTT.

The rearrangement joins TRBV6-5 to TRBJ2-5, with D possibly being TRBD2 (6 bases). The length of the CDR3 is 15 residues. V shed 8 bases and J shed 1 base, with 17 bases lying between them. CDR1 and CDR2 from the germline V gene are MNHEY and SVGAGI. The CDR3 DNA follows: TGTGCCAGCTGCCGGGATGGGAGGAGCCAAGAGACCCAGTACTTC. Protein sequence: CASCRDGRSQETQYF.

The chain carries TRBV4-2 and TRBJ2-1; 8 bases are a match to TRBD2. The CDR3 spans 17 residues. Trimming removed 4 bases from V and 6 bases from J; junction bases left unmatched: 14. Germline assignment: CDR1 LGHNA and CDR2 YNFKEQ. CDR3 region: CASSPLLTGGLGNEQFF. For the CDR3, the DNA is TGTGCCAGCAGCCCACTTTTAACGGGGGGGCTGGGCAATGAGCAGTTCTTC.

In this sample, this clone turned up a few times. The V gene is TRBV7-9, the J gene TRBJ1-1; possibly TRBD1 for D (6 bases). Germline V gene sequence: CDR1 SEHNR, CDR2 FQNEAQ (reference sequence). The CDR3 extends over 14 amino acids. Trimming pared 5 bases from V and 5 bases from J, leaving 15 bases between. The CDR3 coding sequence is TGTGCCAGCAGCCAAGAGGGGGTGGGAACTGAAGCTTTCTTT. Translating gives CASSQEGVGTEAFF.

The V and J genes are TRBV12-5 and TRBJ2-1; TRBD1 matches at 9 bases. V shed 0 bases, J shed 6 bases, and the junction held 6 bases outside the gene matches. The CDR3 runs 16 residues. Germline CDR1 and CDR2: LGHNT and FRNRAP. CDR3 residues: CASGLVTGTGPNEQFF. The DNA of the CDR3 is TGTGCTAGTGGTTTGGTAACGGGGACAGGGCCCAATGAGCAGTTCTTC.

To note about this clone: Other DNA sequences in this sample translate to the same CDR3. This rearrangement joins TRBV6-5 to TRBJ2-7, with D perhaps TRBD1 (6 bases). Germline values: CDR1 MNHEY, CDR2 SVGAGI. The CDR3 loop spans 14 amino acids. The CDR3: CATSQDRLVHEQYF. CDR3 sequence (DNA): TGTGCTACCTCCCAAGACAGGCTAGTCCACGAGCAGTACTTC.

V gene TRBV5-6 combines with J gene TRBJ2-3; tentatively, D is TRBD1 (5 bases). V lost 4 bases and J 2 bases, leaving 14 bases between the germline ends. Germline CDR1 SGHDT, CDR2 YYEEEE. CDR3 size: 15 residues. The CDR3 DNA is TGTGCCAGCAGCCCAGCAGGGCCCTACACAGATACGCAGTATTTT. This encodes CASSPAGPYTDTQYF.

V is TRBV6-5 and J is TRBJ2-7; D possibly corresponds to TRBD2 (6 bases). V was cut by 5 bases and J by 1 base, with 12 bases left in between. The CDR3 spans 14 residues. Looked up from germline, CDR1 is MNHEY and CDR2 is SVGAGI. The CDR3 loop reads CASSMSAGSYEQYF. The CDR3 DNA sequence: TGTGCCAGCAGTATGTCGGCGGGGTCCTACGAGCAGTACTTC.

J is TRBJ1-1 and V is TRBV7-6; TRBD1 is a possible D gene (5 bases). Germline loops: CDR1 SGHVS, CDR2 FNYEAQ. The CDR3 extends over 16 amino acids. Trimming took off 6 bases at V and 4 bases at J, with 21 bases between the two ends. The CDR3 sequence: CASSPQDGGWGTEAFF. The CDR3 DNA reads TGTGCCAGCAGTCCCCAGGACGGGGGATGGGGCACTGAAGCTTTCTTT.

A few counts support this clone. The CDR3 loop reads CASSPRQGDQPQHF. As DNA, the CDR3 is TGTGCCAGCAGCCCCCGACAGGGAGATCAGCCCCAGCATTTT. The chain employs TRBV7-2 and TRBJ1-5, with TRBD1 matching over 7 bases. The germline V gene has CDR1 SGHTA and CDR2 FQGNSA. This CDR3 contains 14 residues. Trimming cost V 5 bases and J 5 bases; bases outside gene matches: 6.

This clone was found a few times. The rearrangement joins TRBV6-4 to TRBJ1-1; D remains unclear. There are 14 residues in the CDR3. Looked up from germline, CDR1 is MRHNA and CDR2 is SNTAGT. Trimming left V 4 bases short and J 1 base short, with 10 bases between. The CDR3 sequence: CASSASPGNTEAFF. As DNA, the CDR3 is TGTGCCAGCAGTGCAAGTCCCGGGAACACTGAAGCTTTCTTT.